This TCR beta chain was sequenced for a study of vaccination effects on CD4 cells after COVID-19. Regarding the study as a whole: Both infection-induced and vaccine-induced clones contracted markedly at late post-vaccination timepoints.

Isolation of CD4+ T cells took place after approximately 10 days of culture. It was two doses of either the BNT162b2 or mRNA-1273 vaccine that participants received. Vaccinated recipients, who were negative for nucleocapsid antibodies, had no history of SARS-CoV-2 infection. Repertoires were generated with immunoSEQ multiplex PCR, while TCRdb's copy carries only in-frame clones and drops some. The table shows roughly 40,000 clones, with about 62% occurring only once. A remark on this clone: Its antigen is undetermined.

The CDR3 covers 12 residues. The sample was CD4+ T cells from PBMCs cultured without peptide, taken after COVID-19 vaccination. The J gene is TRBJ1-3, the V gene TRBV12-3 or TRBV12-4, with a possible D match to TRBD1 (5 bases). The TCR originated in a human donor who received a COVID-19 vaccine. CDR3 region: CVSGVSGNTIYF. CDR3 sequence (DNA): TGTGTATCGGGGGTCTCTGGAAACACCATATATTTT.